Listed below are T cell receptor beta chains from one sample, sequenced in a study of T cells expressing NK-cell markers. TCRdb re-analyzed the 5' RACE reads; it lists each CDR3 protein once, without DNA. Recorded here are 450,000 to 600,000 distinct CDR3 sequences; the top ten clones represent approximately 3.6%. The source material was blood T cells: a sorted CD56 or NKG2C T cell subset, CD4+ or CD8+ T cells, or bulk PBMC T cells (not recorded which). These receptors were obtained from a man between 18 and 35 years old in good health. CDR3s include the opening cysteine and the closing phenylalanine or tryptophan.

j_gene | v_gene | len | CDR3aa
TRBJ2-1 | TRBV29-1 | 13 | CSVSPGLNNEQFF
TRBJ1-4 | TRBV20-1 | 19 | CSARDGTKVSGGIGEKLFF
TRBJ2-1 | TRBV7-9 | 16 | CASSSGQGASYNEQFF
TRBJ2-1 | TRBV5-5 | 16 | CASSLEGLEVYNEQFF
TRBJ2-1 | TRBV6-1 | 14 | CASSGTGQYNEQFF
TRBJ2-1 | TRBV9 | 15 | CASSVSGRGVHEQFF
TRBJ2-7 | TRBV14 | 21 | CASSQDWGRDSRRVPVYEQYF
TRBJ2-7 | TRBV20-1 | 11 | CSAKGPSAEYF
TRBJ1-2 | TRBV5-1 | 12 | CASTGQNYGYTF
TRBJ1-4 | TRBV10-1 | 15 | CARLGLAALNEKLFF
TRBJ2-3 | TRBV29-1 | 11 | CSVTGLDTQYF
TRBJ2-1 | TRBV7-9 | 15 | CASSPFVGSYNEQFF
TRBJ1-1 | TRBV29-1 | 11 | CSADGEGKAFF
TRBJ1-3 | TRBV6-5 | 13 | CASSQGLENTIYF
TRBJ2-7 | TRBV13 | 15 | CASSLGGLAFYEQYF
TRBJ1-5 | TRBV6-1 | 14 | CASSDISSNQPQHF
TRBJ2-3 | TRBV11-2 | 18 | CASSEHQTDSRGTDTQYF
TRBJ2-3 | TRBV5-5 | 15 | CASSFMDRGTDTQYF
TRBJ1-1 | TRBV6-1 | 16 | CASSEMRGGGDTEAFF
TRBJ2-5 | TRBV30 | 15 | CAWSRVSGSRETQYF